Shown below are 30 T cell receptor beta chains from a single sample sequenced in a study of vaccination and CD4 T cells after COVID-19. No antigen has been assigned to these receptors. At the Johns Hopkins FTIC core, DNA taken from cultured CD4+ T cells was sequenced by way of the Oncomine TCR Beta short-read assay. TCRdb reprocessed the PCR reads with MiXCR, giving one entry per CDR3 protein. The data show some 13,000 distinct CDR3 sequences, around 43% seen once. Treatment described: approximately 11-day PBMC culture with coronavirus spike peptide pools or control peptides (ViraFEST assay). Material for sequencing was CD4+ T cells from blood, cultured in vitro. Receptor source: a human donor who had recovered from COVID-19.

The chain has TRBV7-2 and TRBJ2-3; 10 bases are a match to TRBD1. V lost 6 bases and J lost 7; bases outside the gene matches: 7. CDR3 length equals 14 residues. Germline CDR1 is SGHTA and CDR2 is FQGNSA. CDR3 coding DNA: TGTGCCAGCAGTTCCGGGACAGGGGCATATACGCAGTATTTT. This codes for CASSSGTGAYTQYF. Using reference TRBV7-2 and TRBJ2-3 for the parts outside the CDR3, the full variable domain is GAGVSQSPSNKVTEKGKDVELRCDPISGHTALYWYRQSLGQGLEFLIYFQGNSAPDKSGLPSDRFSAERTGGSVSTLTIQRTQQEDSAVYLCASSSGTGAYTQYFGPGTRLTVL.

The rearrangement uses TRBV20-1 and TRBJ2-3; D is unclear. Trimming cost V 3 bases and J 8 bases, with 9 bases left between them. The CDR3 extends over 11 amino acids. Germline V gives CDR1 DFQATT, CDR2 SNEGSKA (reference sequence). CDR3 in amino acids: CSASFLGTQYF. In DNA form, the CDR3 reads TGCAGTGCTAGCTTTTTGGGTACGCAGTATTTT.

The chain uses TRBV19 and TRBJ2-1; unclear D gene. CDR1 is LNHDA, CDR2 SQIVND, per germline (reference sequence). The germline V and J ends were trimmed by 6 bases and 0 bases, with 15 bases remaining between them. The CDR3 spans 16 residues. Here the CDR3 reads CASSPKGYRSYNEQFF. In DNA form, the CDR3 reads TGTGCCAGTAGCCCAAAGGGCTACCGCTCCTACAATGAGCAGTTCTTC.

This sequence joins TRBV5-4 and TRBJ2-3; 14 bases line up with TRBD2. The CDR3 is 19 amino acids. Germline V gives CDR1 SGHNT, CDR2 YYREEE (reference sequence). The V segment lost 4 bases and the J segment 3 bases; nucleotides outside the gene matches: 13. CDR3 in DNA: TGTGCCAGCAGCATGGGACTAGCGGGAGCTCGGGTGTTGACAGATACGCAGTATTTT. It translates to CASSMGLAGARVLTDTQYF.

The gene calls are TRBV7-9 and TRBJ2-6, with 8 bases that match TRBD1. Trimming removed 2 bases from V and 5 bases from J; junction bases left unmatched: 11. The CDR3 has 18 amino acids. Germline V gene sequence: CDR1 SEHNR, CDR2 FQNEAQ (reference sequence). DNA for the CDR3: TGTGCCAGCAGCTTAATAAAGGGACAGGAGCCGTGGGCCAACGTCCTGACTTTC. Its protein product is CASSLIKGQEPWANVLTF.

The CDR3 protein is CASSLPKHPGLTIYEQYF. CDR3 sequence (DNA): TGTGCCAGCAGCTTACCAAAGCACCCGGGACTGACAATCTACGAGCAGTACTTC. V usage is TRBV11-2 and J usage is TRBJ2-7; tentatively, D is TRBD2 (6 bases). V was pared by 2 bases and J by 3 bases, with 23 bases between. The CDR3 has 18 amino acids. CDR1 SGHAT and CDR2 FQNNGV come from the germline V gene.

The J gene is TRBJ2-7, the V gene TRBV28; possibly TRBD1 for D (7 bases). CDR3 length: 14 residues. Trimming cost V 3 bases and J 10 bases, with 19 bases left between them. Germline loops: CDR1 MDHEN, CDR2 SYDVKM. The CDR3 nucleotides read TGTGCCAGCAGTTTGGGAGGAGGGGGCCACCGCCAGTACTTC. Protein: CASSLGGGGHRQYF.

The chain links TRBV19 to TRBJ2-1; 8 bases are a match to TRBD2. Germline CDR1 LNHDA, CDR2 SQIVND (reference sequence). V shed 3 bases and J 8 bases; nucleotides not matched to a gene: 9. The CDR3 spans 15 residues. CDR3 nucleotide sequence: TGTGCCAGTAGTATTTCTAGCGGGTGGGGCGATGAGCAGTTCTTC. Amino acids: CASSISSGWGDEQFF.

This chain connects TRBV6-5 to TRBJ1-2, with 7 bases lining up with TRBD1. V trimming: 0 bases; J trimming: 5 bases; junction bases outside the gene matches: 3. This CDR3 is 14 amino acids long. Germline lookup yields CDR1 MNHEY and CDR2 SVGAGI. The CDR3 here is CASSYSVRGYGYTF. In DNA form, the CDR3 reads TGTGCCAGCAGTTACTCGGTCAGGGGGTATGGCTACACCTTC.

The chain is built from TRBV25-1 and TRBJ1-2, with 12 nucleotides matching TRBD1. The CDR3 consists of 15 residues. Per germline, CDR1 MGHDK and CDR2 SYGVNS. Losses at the gene ends were 5 bases for V and 7 bases for J; bases not matched to a gene: 8. The CDR3 region has the DNA TGTGCCAGCAGTAACTCCGGGACAGGGGGCTTTGGCTACACCTTC. Translating gives CASSNSGTGGFGYTF.

This clonotype was picked up a small number of times. The genes are TRBV20-1 and TRBJ2-5, with 11 nucleotides matching TRBD2. In germline, CDR1 is DFQATT, CDR2 SNEGSKA (reference sequence). This CDR3 is 16 amino acids long. Trimming removed 4 bases from V and 3 bases from J; junction bases left unmatched: 10. In DNA form, the CDR3 reads TGCAGTGCTAACTTAGCGGGAGGGCCCTCTGAAGAGACCCAGTACTTC. Protein sequence: CSANLAGGPSEETQYF.

The rearrangement links TRBV2 to TRBJ2-7, with a weak D call TRBD2 (5 bases). CDR3 length: 14 amino acids. The V gene's germline CDR1 is SNHLY and CDR2 FYNNEI. Trimming stripped 0 bases from V and 6 bases from J, with 12 bases between. CDR3 amino acids: CASSEAHSGVEQYF. The CDR3 bases are TGTGCCAGCAGTGAAGCACATTCCGGGGTCGAGCAGTACTTC.

The rearrangement joins TRBV21-1 to TRBJ1-2. TRBV21-1 is noted as a pseudogene. The CDR3 length is 14 residues. The CDR3 DNA reads TGTGCCAGCAGCAAAGGACTGCGAAACTATGGCTACACCTTC. It encodes CASSKGLRNYGYTF.

Worth noting for this clonotype: Just one base apart from a much larger clone, this may be a read error. The chain has TRBV2 and TRBJ2-5; D ambiguous. This CDR3 contains 14 residues. The germline V gene has CDR1 SNHLY and CDR2 FYNNEI. Trimming cost V 3 bases and J 2 bases, with 10 bases left between them. In nucleotides, the CDR3 is TGTGCCAGCAGTGAGAAGCTCGTACAAGAGACCCAGTACTTC. Translated: CASSEKLVQETQYF.

Only a few counts were recorded for this clonotype. V gene TRBV7-3 combines with J gene TRBJ2-1, with D unclear. CDR3 length equals 15 residues. Germline lookup yields CDR1 SGHTA and CDR2 FQGTGA. V shed 5 bases and J shed 10 bases, with 21 bases lying between them. The CDR3 reads CASSPETSRTQEQFF. Written as DNA, the CDR3 is TGTGCCAGCAGCCCAGAAACGTCCCGGACCCAGGAGCAGTTCTTC. Based on the CDR3 plus reference TRBV7-3 and TRBJ2-1, the full variable domain is GAGVSQTPSNKVTEKGKYVELRCDPISGHTALYWYRQSLGQGPEFLIYFQGTGAADDSGLPNDRFFAVRPEGSVSTLKIQRTERGDSAVYLCASSPETSRTQEQFFGPGTRLTVL.

V is TRBV6-1 and J is TRBJ2-3; D remains ambiguous. This CDR3 has 13 residues. Trimming pared 6 bases from V and 5 bases from J, leaving 12 bases between. Germline CDR1 reads MNHNS; CDR2 reads SASEGT. CDR3 protein: CASSRSSRDTQYF. The CDR3 DNA follows: TGTGCCAGCAGCCGCTCTTCGCGAGATACGCAGTATTTT.

The J gene is TRBJ2-7, the V gene TRBV2, with 9 bases fitting TRBD1. CDR3 length equals 15 residues. Germline V CDR1 and CDR2: SNHLY, FYNNEI. The ends lost 7 bases at V and 0 bases at J; junction bases unmatched: 7. The CDR3 loop is CASTRTGDSSYEQYF. As DNA, the CDR3 is TGTGCCAGCACCAGGACAGGGGATAGCTCCTACGAGCAGTACTTC. Drawing the rest from reference TRBV2 and TRBJ2-7, the complete variable domain is EPEVTQTPSHQVTQMGQEVILRCVPISNHLYFYWYRQILGQKVEFLVSFYNNEISEKSEIFDDQFSVERPDGSNFTLKIRSTKLEDSAMYFCASTRTGDSSYEQYFGPGTRLTVT.

The V call is TRBV6-1, the J call TRBJ1-2, with 8 bases that match TRBD1. V trimming: 4 bases; J trimming: 8 bases; junction bases outside the gene matches: 3. This CDR3 region has 12 residues. Looked up from germline, CDR1 is MNHNS and CDR2 is SASEGT. CDR3 loop: CASSAQGAGYTF. CDR3 DNA: TGTGCCAGCAGTGCTCAGGGGGCAGGCTACACCTTC.

The chain employs TRBV12-3 or TRBV12-4 and TRBJ1-5; no definite D call. The CDR3 loop spans 13 amino acids. V was clipped by 4 bases and J by 3 bases, with 7 bases between them. CDR3 coding DNA: TGTGCCAGCAGTTCGTTCGACAATCAGCCCCAGCATTTT. Amino acids: CASSSFDNQPQHF.

Remarks on this clonotype: Germline is not matched at one junction end, which may reflect a read error. The J gene is TRBJ2-7, the V gene TRBV7-9; D not resolved. CDR1 and CDR2 (germline): SEHNR, FQNEAQ (reference sequence). The CDR3 is 15 residues long. CDR3 sequence reads: CASSLGLGPQYEQYF. In nucleotides, the CDR3 is TGCGCCAGCAGCTTGGGCTTAGGTCCGCAGTACGAGCAGTACTTC.

The chain joins TRBV11-3 to TRBJ1-6, with TRBD1 as a possible D gene (6 bases). The V and J ends lost 1 base and 4 bases respectively, with 8 bases between them. Germline CDR1 and CDR2: SGHNT and YENEEA. The CDR3 contains 15 residues. DNA for the CDR3: TGTGCCAGCAGCTTAGGGGGACAATATAATTCACCCCTCCACTTT. This sequence encodes CASSLGGQYNSPLHF.

In this sample, this clonotype turned up a few times. The chain recombines TRBV20-1 with TRBJ2-5; possibly TRBD1 or TRBD2 for D (5 bases each). With 1 base removed from V and 4 bases from J, the gap between germline ends came to 13 bases. The CDR3 length is 14 residues. Germline V gene data show CDR1 as DFQATT and CDR2 as SNEGSKA (reference sequence). CDR3 region: CSARGLDGAETQYF. CDR3 bases: TGCAGTGCTAGAGGGCTAGACGGGGCAGAGACCCAGTACTTC.

V gene TRBV4-2 combines with J gene TRBJ2-3, with a weak D call TRBD1 (7 bases). Germline-derived CDR1 and CDR2 are LGHNA and YNFKEQ. V dropped 0 bases and J dropped 3 bases, with 19 bases sitting between them. This CDR3 contains 18 residues. This CDR3 is CASSQDVAGGGRTDTQYF. The DNA for the CDR3 is TGTGCCAGCAGCCAAGATGTGGCAGGGGGAGGCCGTACAGATACGCAGTATTTT.

The chain employs TRBV20-1 and TRBJ1-5; D uncertain. Germline loops: CDR1 DFQATT, CDR2 SNEGSKA (reference sequence). The CDR3 contains 14 residues. V lost 6 bases, J lost 4 bases, and 16 bases lay in between. In DNA form, the CDR3 reads TGCAGTGCCCGAGAGAGCGGGGTTAATCAGCCCCAGCATTTT. This sequence encodes CSARESGVNQPQHF.

The rearrangement uses TRBV20-1 and TRBJ2-3; D is unresolved. The germline V and J ends were trimmed by 3 bases and 5 bases, with 15 bases remaining between them. Germline assignment: CDR1 DFQATT and CDR2 SNEGSKA (reference sequence). This CDR3 spans 14 amino acids. Written as DNA, the CDR3 is TGCAGTGCTAGCGGCGGAAAAATCAGAGATACGCAGTATTTT. It codes for CSASGGKIRDTQYF.

Only a few counts were recorded for this clonotype. The V gene is TRBV19, the J gene TRBJ1-2; no firm D call. CDR1 is LNHDA and CDR2 is SQIVND in the germline V gene (reference sequence). V shed 7 bases and J shed 5 bases, with 11 bases lying between them. CDR3 length: 12 residues. The CDR3 is CASKEQRYGYTF. In DNA, the CDR3 is TGTGCCAGTAAAGAACAGAGATATGGCTACACCTTC. The whole variable domain, remainder taken from reference TRBV19 and TRBJ1-2, is DGGITQSPKYLFRKEGQNVTLSCEQNLNHDAMYWYRQDPGQGLRLIYYSQIVNDFQKGDIAEGYSVSREKKESFPLTVTSAQKNPTAFYLCASKEQRYGYTFGSGTRLTVV.

J is TRBJ2-3 and V is TRBV7-3; TRBD2 matches at 13 bases. There are 15 residues in the CDR3. J gave up 7 bases and V 5 bases, and 6 bases lay outside the gene matches. Germline CDR1 and CDR2: SGHTA and FQGTGA. CDR3 in amino acids: CASSPGLAGSNTQYF. The CDR3 DNA reads as TGTGCCAGCAGCCCGGGACTAGCGGGATCAAATACGCAGTATTTT.

V and J are TRBV15 and TRBJ1-3, with 8 bases fitting TRBD1. Trimming cost V 6 bases and J 7 bases; bases outside gene matches: 8. Germline loops: CDR1 LNHNV, CDR2 YYDKDF (reference sequence). The CDR3 has 14 amino acids. CDR3 nucleotide sequence: TGTGCCACCAGACCGGACAGGGCGGGGAACACCATATATTTT. This gives the protein CATRPDRAGNTIYF.

There are a few counts of this clonotype. V usage is TRBV2 and J usage is TRBJ1-5; D ambiguous. Trimming shortened V by 6 bases and J by 2 bases, and 8 bases separated the two germline ends. The CDR3 extends over 13 amino acids. The V gene's germline CDR1 is SNHLY and CDR2 FYNNEI. The CDR3 protein is CASRRDGNQPQHF. As DNA, the CDR3 is TGTGCCAGCAGAAGGGATGGCAATCAGCCCCAGCATTTT.

The V and J genes are TRBV30 and TRBJ2-5; 7 nucleotides line up with TRBD1. The germline V gene encodes CDR1 GTSNPN and CDR2 SVGIG (reference sequence). The V and J ends lost 1 base and 4 bases, in that order; junction bases with no gene match: 3. This CDR3 is 13 amino acids long. The CDR3 loop is CAWSEGTVETQYF. Here the CDR3 DNA reads TGTGCCTGGAGTGAGGGGACAGTAGAGACCCAGTACTTC.